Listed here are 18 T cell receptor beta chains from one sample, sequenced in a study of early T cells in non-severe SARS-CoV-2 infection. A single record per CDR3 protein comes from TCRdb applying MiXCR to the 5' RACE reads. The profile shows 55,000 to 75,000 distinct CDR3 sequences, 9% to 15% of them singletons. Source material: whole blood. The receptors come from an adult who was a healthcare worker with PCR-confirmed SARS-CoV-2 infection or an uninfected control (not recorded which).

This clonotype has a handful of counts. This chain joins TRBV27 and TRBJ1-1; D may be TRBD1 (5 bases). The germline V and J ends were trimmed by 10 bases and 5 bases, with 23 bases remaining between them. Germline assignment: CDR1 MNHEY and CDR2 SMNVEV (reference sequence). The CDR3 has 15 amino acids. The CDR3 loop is CATLYRTPWGTEAFF. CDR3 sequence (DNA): TGTGCCACCTTATACCGGACTCCTTGGGGGACTGAAGCTTTCTTT.

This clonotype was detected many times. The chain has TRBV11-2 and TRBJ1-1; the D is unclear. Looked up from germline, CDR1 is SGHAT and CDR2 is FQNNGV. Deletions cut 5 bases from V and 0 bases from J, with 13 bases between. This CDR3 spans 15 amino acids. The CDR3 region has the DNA TGTGCCAGCAGCCCACCGCGGAGGCTGAACACTGAAGCTTTCTTT. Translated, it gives CASSPPRRLNTEAFF.

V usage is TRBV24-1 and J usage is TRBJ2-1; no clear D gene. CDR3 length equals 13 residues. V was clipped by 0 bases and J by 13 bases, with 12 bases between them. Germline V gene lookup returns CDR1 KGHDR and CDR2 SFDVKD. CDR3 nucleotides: TGTGCCACCAGTGATTTGTGGACGCCCGAACAGTTCTTC. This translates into CATSDLWTPEQFF.

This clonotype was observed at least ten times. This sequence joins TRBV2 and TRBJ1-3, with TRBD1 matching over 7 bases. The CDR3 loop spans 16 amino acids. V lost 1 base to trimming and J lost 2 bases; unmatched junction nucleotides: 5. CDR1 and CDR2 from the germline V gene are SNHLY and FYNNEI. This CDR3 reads CASSEVTGEAGNTIYF. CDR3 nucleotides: TGTGCCAGCAGTGAAGTCACAGGGGAGGCTGGAAACACCATATATTTT. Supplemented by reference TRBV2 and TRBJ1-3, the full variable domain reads EPEVTQTPSHQVTQMGQEVILRCVPISNHLYFYWYRQILGQKVEFLVSFYNNEISEKSEIFDDQFSVERPDGSNFTLKIRSTKLEDSAMYFCASSEVTGEAGNTIYFGEGSWLTVV.

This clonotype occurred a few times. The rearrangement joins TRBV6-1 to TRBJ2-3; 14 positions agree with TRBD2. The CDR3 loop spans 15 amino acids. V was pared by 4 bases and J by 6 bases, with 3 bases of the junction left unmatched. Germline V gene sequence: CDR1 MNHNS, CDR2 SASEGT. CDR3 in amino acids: CASSGTSGGSDTQYF. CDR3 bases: TGTGCCAGCAGTGGGACTAGCGGGGGGTCCGATACGCAGTATTTT.

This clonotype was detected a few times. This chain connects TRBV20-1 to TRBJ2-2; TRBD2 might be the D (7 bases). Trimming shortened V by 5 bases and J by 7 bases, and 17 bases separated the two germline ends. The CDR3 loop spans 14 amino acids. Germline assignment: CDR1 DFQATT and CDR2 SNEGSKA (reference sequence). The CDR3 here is CSAPLGGAGGELFF. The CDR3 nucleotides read TGCAGTGCTCCCTTAGGGGGGGCAGGCGGGGAGCTGTTTTTT.

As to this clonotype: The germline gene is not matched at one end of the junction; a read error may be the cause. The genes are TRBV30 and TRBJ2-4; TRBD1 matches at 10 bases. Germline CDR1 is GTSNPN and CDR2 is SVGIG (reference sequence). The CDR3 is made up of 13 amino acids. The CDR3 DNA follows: TGTGCCTGGAGCAGATCGGAACAAGGACAGGGGGGATTC. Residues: CAWSRSEQGQGGF.

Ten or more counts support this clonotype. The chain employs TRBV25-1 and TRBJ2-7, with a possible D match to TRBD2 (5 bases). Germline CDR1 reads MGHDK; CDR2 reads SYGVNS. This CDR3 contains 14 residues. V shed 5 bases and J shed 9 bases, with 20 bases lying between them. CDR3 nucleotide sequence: TGTGCCAGCAGTTACCGGGAATCGGCGCCAGGGCAGTACTTC. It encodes CASSYRESAPGQYF.

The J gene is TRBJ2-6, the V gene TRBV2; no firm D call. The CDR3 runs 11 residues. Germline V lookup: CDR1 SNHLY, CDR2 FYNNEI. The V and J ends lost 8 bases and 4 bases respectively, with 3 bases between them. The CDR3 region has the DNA TGTGCCAGCTTAGGGGCCAACGTCCTGACTTTC. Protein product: CASLGANVLTF.

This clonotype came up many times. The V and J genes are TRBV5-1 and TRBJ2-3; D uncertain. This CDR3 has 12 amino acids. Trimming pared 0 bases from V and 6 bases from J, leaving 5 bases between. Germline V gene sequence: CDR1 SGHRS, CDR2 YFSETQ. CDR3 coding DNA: TGCGCCAGCAGCTTGGTTGACGATACGCAGTATTTT. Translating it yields CASSLVDDTQYF.

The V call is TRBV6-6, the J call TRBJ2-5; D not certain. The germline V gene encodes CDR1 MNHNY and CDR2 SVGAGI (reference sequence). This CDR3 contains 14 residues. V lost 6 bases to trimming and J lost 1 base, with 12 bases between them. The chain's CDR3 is CASSPSTVQETQYF. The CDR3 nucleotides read TGTGCCAGCAGCCCCTCGACGGTCCAAGAGACCCAGTACTTC.

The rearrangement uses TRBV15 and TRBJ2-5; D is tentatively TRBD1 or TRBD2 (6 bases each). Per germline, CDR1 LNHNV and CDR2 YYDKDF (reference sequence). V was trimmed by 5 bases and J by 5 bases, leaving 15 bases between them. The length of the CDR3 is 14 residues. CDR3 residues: CATSRGGIRETQYF. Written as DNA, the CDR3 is TGTGCCACCAGCCGAGGGGGGATTCGCGAGACCCAGTACTTC.

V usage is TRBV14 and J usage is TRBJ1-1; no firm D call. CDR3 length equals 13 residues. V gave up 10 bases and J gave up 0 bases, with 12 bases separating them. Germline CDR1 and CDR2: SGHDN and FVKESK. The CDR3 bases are TGTGCCACCCAACGGCGGGTGAACACTGAAGCTTTCTTT. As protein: CATQRRVNTEAFF.

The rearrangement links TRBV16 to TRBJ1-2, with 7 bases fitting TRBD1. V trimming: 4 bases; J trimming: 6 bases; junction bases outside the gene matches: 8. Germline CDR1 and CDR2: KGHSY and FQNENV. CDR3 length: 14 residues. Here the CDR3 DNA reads TGTGCCAGCAGCCGCGACAGGGTAAAAGATGGCTACACCTTC. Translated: CASSRDRVKDGYTF. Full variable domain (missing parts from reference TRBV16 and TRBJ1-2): GEEVAQTPKHLVRGEGQKAKLYCAPIKGHSYVFWYQQVLKNEFKFLISFQNENVFDETGMPKERFSAKCLPNSPCSLEIQATKLEDSAVYFCASSRDRVKDGYTFGSGTRLTVV.

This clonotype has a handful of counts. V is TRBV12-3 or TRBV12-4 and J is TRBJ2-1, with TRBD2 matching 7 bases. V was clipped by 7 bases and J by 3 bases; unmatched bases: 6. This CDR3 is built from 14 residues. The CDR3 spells CASMGLQLYNEQFF. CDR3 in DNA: TGTGCCAGCATGGGACTACAACTCTACAATGAGCAGTTCTTC.

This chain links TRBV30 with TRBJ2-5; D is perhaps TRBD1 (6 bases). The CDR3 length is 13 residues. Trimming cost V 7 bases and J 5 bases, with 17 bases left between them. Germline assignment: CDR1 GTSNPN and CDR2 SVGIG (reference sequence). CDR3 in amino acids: CAFKLGGQETQYF. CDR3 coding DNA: TGTGCCTTCAAACTAGGGGGTCAGGAGACCCAGTACTTC.

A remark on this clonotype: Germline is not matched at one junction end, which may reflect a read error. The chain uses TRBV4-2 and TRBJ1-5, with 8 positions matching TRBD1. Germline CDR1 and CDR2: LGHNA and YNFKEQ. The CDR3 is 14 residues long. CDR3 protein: CASSQAGGNQPQHF. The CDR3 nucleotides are TGTGCCAGCAGCCAAGCAGGGGGCAACCAGCCCCAGCATTTT.

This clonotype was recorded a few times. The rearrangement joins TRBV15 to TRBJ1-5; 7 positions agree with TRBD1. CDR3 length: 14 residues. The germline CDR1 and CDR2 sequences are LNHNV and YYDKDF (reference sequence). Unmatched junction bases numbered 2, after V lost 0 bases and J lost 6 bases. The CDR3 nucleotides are TGTGCCACCAGCAGAGATCCAGGGGGTCAGCCCCAGCATTTT. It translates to CATSRDPGGQPQHF.